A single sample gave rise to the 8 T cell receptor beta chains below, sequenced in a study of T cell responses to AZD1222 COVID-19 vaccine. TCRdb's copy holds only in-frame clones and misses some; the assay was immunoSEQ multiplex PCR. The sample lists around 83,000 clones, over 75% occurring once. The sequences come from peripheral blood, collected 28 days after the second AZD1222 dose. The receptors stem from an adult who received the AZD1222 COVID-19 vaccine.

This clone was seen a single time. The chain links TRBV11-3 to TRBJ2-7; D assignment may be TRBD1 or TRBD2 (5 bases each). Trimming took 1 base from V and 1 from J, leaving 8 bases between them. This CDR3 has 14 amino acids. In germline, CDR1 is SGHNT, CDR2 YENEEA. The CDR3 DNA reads TGTGCCAGCAGCTTAGTGAGGGGATCCTACGAGCAGTACTTC. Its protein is CASSLVRGSYEQYF.

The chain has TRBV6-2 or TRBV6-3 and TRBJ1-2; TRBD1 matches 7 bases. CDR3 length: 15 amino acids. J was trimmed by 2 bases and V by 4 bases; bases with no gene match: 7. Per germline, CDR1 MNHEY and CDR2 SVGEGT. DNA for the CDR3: TGTGCCAGCAGTTCCCTCCGGGACAGAAACTATGGCTACACCTTC. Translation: CASSSLRDRNYGYTF.

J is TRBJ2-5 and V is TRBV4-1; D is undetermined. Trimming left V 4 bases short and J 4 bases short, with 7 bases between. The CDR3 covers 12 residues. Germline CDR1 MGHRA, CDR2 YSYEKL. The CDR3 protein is CASSRIGETQYF. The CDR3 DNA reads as TGCGCCAGCAGCCGAATCGGAGAGACCCAGTACTTC.

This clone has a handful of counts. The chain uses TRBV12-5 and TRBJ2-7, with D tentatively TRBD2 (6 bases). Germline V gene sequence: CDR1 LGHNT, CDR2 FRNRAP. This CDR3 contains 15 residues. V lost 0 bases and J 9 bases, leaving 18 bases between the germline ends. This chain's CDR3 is CASGLVGMGGKRQYF. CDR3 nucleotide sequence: TGTGCTAGTGGTTTGGTCGGGATGGGGGGAAAGAGGCAGTACTTC. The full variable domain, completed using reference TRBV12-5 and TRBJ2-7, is DARVTQTPRHKVTEMGQEVTMRCQPILGHNTVFWYRQTMMQGLELLAYFRNRAPLDDSGMPKDRFSAEMPDATLATLKIQPSEPRDSAVYFCASGLVGMGGKRQYFGPGTRLTVT.

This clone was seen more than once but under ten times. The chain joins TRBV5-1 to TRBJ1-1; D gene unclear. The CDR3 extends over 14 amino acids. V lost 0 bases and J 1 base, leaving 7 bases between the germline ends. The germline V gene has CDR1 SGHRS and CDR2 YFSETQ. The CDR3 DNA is TGCGCCAGCAGCTTGGGGGTTGGGAACACTGAAGCTTTCTTT. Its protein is CASSLGVGNTEAFF.

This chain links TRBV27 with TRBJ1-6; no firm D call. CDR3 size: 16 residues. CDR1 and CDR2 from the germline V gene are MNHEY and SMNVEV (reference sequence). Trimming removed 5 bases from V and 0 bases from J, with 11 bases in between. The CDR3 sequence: CASSPRGVSYNSPLHF. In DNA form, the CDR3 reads TGTGCCAGCAGTCCTCGGGGAGTCTCCTATAATTCACCCCTCCACTTT.

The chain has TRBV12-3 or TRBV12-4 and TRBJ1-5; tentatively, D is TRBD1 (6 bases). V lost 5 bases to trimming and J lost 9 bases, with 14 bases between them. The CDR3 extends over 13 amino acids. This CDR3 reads CASSTGSVGPQHF. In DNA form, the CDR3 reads TGTGCCAGCAGTACAGGGTCCGTTGGGCCCCAGCATTTT.

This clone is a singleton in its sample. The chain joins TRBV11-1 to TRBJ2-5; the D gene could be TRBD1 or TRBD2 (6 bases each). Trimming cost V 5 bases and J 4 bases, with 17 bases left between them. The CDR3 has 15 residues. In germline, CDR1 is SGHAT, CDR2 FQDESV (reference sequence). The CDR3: CASSEPGAQGETQYF. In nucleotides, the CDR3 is TGTGCCAGCAGCGAGCCGGGGGCCCAGGGAGAGACCCAGTACTTC.